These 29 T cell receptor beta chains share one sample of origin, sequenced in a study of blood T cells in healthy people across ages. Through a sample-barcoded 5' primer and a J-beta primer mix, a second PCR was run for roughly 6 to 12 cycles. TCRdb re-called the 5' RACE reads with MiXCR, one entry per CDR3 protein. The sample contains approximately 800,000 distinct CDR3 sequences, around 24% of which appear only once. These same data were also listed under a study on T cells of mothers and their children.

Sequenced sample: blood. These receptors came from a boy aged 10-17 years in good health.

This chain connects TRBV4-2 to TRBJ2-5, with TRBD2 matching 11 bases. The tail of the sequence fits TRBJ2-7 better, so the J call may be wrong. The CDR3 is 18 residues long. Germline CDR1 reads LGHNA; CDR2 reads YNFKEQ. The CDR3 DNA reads TGTGCCAGCAGCCAAGAGAGCCCAGGACTAGCGGGCTACTACGAGCAGTACTTC. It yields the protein CASSQESPGLAGYYEQYF.

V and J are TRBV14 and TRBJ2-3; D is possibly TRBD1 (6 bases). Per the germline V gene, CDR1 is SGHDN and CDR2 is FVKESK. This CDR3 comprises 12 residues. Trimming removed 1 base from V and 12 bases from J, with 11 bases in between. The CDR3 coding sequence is TGTGCCAGCAGCCAAGGGGGACAATCCCAGTATTTT. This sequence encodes CASSQGGQSQYF.

The CDR3 loop reads CAWDRGLRTEAFF. CDR3 DNA: TGTGCCTGGGACAGGGGGCTAAGGACTGAAGCTTTCTTT. V usage is TRBV30 and J usage is TRBJ1-1; the match to TRBD1 covers 10 bases. Trimming took 5 bases from V and 5 from J; bases not matched to a gene: 5. The length of the CDR3 is 13 residues. Germline V gene data show CDR1 as GTSNPN and CDR2 as SVGIG (reference sequence).

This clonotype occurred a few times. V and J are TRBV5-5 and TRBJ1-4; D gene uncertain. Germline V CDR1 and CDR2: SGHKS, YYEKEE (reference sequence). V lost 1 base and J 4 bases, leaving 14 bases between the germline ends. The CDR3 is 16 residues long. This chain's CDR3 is CASSLRVSELNEKLFF. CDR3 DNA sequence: TGTGCCAGCAGCTTGAGAGTCTCGGAACTTAATGAAAAACTGTTTTTT.

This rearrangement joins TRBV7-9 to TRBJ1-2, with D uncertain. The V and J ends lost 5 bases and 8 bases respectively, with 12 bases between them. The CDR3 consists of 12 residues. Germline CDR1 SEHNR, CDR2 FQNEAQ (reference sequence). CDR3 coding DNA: TGTGCCAGCAGCGAAGACTCGTGGGGCTACACCTTC. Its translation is CASSEDSWGYTF.

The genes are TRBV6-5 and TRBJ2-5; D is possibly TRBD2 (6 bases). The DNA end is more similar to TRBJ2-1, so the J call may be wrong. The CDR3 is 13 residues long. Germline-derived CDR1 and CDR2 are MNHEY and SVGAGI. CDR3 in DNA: TGTGCCAGCAGGACGAGGGGACTCGGTGAGCAGTTCTTC. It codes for CASRTRGLGEQFF.

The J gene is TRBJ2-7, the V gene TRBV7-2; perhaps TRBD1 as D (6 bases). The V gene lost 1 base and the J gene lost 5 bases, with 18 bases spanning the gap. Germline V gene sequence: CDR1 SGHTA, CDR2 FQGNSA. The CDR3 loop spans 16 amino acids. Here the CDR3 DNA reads TGTGCCAGCAGCTTAGGTTGGACAGTTGCCTTTCACGAGCAGTACTTC. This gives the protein CASSLGWTVAFHEQYF.

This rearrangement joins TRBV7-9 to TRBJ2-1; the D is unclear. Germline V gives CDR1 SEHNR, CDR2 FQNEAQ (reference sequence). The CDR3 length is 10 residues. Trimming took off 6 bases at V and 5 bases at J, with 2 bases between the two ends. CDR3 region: CASSHNEQFF. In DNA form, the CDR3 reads TGTGCCAGCAGTCACAATGAGCAGTTCTTC.

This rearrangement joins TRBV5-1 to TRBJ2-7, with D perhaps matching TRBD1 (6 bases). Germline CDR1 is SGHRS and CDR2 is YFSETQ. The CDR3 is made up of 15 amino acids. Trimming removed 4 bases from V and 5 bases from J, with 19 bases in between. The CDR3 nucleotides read TGCGCCAGCAGCACCGAAAGTCAGGGGATCGACGAGCAGTACTTC. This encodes CASSTESQGIDEQYF.

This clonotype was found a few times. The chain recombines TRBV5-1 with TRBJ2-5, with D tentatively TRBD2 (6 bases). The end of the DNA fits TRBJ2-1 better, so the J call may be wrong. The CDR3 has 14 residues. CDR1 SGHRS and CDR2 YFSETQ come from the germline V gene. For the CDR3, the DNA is TGCGCCAGCAGGGAGGGACCCTGGGGTGATGAGCAGTTCTTC. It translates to CASREGPWGDEQFF.

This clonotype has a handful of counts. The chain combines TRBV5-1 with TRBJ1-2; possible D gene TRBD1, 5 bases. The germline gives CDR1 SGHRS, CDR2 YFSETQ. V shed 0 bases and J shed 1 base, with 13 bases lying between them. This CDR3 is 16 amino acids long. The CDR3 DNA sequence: TGCGCCAGCAGCTTGGTACGGGACGCTGATAACTATGGCTACACCTTC. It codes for CASSLVRDADNYGYTF. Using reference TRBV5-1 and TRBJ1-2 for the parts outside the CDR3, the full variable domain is KAGVTQTPRYLIKTRGQQVTLSCSPISGHRSVSWYQQTPGQGLQFLFEYFSETQRNKGNFPGRFSGRQFSNSRSEMNVSTLELGDSALYLCASSLVRDADNYGYTFGSGTRLTVV.

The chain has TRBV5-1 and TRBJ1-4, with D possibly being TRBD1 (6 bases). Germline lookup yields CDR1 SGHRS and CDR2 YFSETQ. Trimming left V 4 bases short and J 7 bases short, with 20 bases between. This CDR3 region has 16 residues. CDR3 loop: CASSPAQGHPSEKLFF. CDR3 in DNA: TGCGCCAGCAGCCCGGCCCAGGGACACCCAAGTGAAAAACTGTTTTTT.

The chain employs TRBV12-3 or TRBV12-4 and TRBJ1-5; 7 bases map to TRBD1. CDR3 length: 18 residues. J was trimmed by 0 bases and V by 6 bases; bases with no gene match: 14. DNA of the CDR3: TGTGCCAGCAGCCCCCCCACGACAGGGATCTATAGCAATCAGCCCCAGCATTTT. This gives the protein CASSPPTTGIYSNQPQHF.

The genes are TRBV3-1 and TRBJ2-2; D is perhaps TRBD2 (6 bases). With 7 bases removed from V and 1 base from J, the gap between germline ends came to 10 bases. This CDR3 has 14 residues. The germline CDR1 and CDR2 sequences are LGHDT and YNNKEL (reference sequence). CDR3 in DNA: TGTGCCAGCACGCGGGGAAAGAACACCGGGGAGCTGTTTTTT. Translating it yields CASTRGKNTGELFF.

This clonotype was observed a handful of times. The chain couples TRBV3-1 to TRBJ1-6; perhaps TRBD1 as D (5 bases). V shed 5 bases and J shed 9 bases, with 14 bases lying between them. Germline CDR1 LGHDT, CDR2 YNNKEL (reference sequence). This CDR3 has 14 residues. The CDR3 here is CASSSQGVSSPLHF. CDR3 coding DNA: TGTGCCAGCAGCTCCCAGGGAGTAAGTTCACCCCTCCACTTT.

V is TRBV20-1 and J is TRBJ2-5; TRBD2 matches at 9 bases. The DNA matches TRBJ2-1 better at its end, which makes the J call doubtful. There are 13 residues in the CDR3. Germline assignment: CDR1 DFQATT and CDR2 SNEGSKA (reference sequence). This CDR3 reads CSARSGGGDEQFF. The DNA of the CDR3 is TGCAGTGCTAGATCTGGCGGGGGGGATGAGCAGTTCTTC.

The CDR3 protein is CASSETGPGTQYF. The CDR3 DNA reads as TGTGCCAGCAGCGAAACAGGCCCTGGGACCCAGTACTTC. This chain links TRBV7-2 with TRBJ2-5; the D gene is possibly TRBD1 (5 bases). The germline CDR1 and CDR2 sequences are SGHTA and FQGNSA. V was shortened by 5 bases and J by 7 bases, with 14 bases between the two germline ends. CDR3 length: 13 amino acids.

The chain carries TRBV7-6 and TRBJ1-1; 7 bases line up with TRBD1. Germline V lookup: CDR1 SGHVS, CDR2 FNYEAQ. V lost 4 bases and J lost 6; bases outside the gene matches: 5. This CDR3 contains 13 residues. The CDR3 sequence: CASSYRQGSEAFF. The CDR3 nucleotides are TGTGCCAGCAGCTATCGACAGGGTTCTGAAGCTTTCTTT. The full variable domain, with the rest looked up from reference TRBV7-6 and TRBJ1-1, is GAGVSQSPRYKVTKRGQDVALRCDPISGHVSLYWYRQALGQGPEFLTYFNYEAQQDKSGLPNDRFSAERPEGSISTLTIQRTEQRDSAMYRCASSYRQGSEAFFGQGTRLTVV.

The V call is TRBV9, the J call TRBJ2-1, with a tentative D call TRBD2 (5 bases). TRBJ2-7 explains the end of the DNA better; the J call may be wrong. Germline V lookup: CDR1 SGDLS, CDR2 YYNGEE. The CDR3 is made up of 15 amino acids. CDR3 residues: CASSVGSSRSYEQYF. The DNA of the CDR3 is TGTGCCAGCAGCGTAGGGTCTAGCCGCAGCTACGAGCAGTACTTC.

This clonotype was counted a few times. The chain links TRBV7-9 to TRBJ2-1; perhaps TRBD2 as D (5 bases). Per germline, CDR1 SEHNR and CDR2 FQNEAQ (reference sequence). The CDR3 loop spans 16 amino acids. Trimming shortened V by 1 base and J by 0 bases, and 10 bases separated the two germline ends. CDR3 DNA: TGTGCCAGCAGCTTAGGGTTGGGGAGCTCCTACAATGAGCAGTTCTTC. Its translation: CASSLGLGSSYNEQFF.

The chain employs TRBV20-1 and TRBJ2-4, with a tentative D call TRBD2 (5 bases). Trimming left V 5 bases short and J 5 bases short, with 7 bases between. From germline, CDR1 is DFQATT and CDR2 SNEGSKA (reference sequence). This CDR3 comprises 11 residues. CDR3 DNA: TGCAGTGCTTGGCGGGAAAACATTCAGTACTTC. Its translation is CSAWRENIQYF.

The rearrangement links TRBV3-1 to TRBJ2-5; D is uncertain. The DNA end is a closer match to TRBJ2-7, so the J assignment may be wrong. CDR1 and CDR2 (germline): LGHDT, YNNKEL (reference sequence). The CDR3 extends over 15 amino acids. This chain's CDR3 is CASSQPASLNYEQYF. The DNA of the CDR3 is TGTGCCAGCAGCCAGCCAGCCTCCCTTAACTACGAGCAGTACTTC.

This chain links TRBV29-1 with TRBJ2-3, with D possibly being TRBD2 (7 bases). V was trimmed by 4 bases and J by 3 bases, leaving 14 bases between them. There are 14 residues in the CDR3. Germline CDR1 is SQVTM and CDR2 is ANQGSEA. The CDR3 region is CSVVGGARTDTQYF. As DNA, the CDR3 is TGCAGCGTTGTTGGGGGGGCCCGGACAGATACGCAGTATTTT.

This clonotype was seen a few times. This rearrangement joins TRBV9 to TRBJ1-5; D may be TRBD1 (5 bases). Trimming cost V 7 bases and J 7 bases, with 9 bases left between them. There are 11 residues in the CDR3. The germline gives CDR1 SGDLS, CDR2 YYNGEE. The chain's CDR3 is CASGWDQPQHF. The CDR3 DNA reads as TGTGCCAGCGGTTGGGACCAGCCCCAGCATTTT.

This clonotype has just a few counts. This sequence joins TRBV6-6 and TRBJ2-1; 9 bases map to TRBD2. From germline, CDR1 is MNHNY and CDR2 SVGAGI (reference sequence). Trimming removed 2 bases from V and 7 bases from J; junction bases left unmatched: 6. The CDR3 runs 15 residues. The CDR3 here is CASSYAGGGGNEQFF. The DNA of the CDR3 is TGTGCCAGCAGTTACGCGGGAGGGGGTGGGAATGAGCAGTTCTTC.

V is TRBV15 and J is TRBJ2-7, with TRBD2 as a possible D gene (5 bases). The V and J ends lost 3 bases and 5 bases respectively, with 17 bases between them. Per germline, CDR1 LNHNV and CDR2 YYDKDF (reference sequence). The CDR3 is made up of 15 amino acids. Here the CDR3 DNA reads TGTGCCACCAGCAGGTCCGCGGGCCCCCCGGACGAGCAGTACTTC. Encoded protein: CATSRSAGPPDEQYF.

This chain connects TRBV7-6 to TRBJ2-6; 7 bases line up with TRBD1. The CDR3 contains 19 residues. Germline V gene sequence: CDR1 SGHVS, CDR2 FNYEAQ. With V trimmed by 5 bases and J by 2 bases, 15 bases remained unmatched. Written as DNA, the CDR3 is TGTGCCAGCAGCCCTTGGCCGACAGGGAGTCATACTGGGGCCAACGTCCTGACTTTC. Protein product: CASSPWPTGSHTGANVLTF.

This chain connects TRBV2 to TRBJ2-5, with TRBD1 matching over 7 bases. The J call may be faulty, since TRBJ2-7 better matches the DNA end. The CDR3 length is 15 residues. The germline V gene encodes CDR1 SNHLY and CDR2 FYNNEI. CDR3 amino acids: CASSEEAGGSYEQYF. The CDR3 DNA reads TGTGCCAGCAGTGAAGAGGCAGGGGGATCCTACGAGCAGTACTTC.

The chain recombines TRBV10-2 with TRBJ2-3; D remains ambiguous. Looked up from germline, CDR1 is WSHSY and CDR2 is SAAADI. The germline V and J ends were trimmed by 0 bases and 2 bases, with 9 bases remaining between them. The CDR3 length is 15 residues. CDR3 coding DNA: TGCGCCAGCAGTGAGTCGGGCAGTTTCACAGATACGCAGTATTTT. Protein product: CASSESGSFTDTQYF.